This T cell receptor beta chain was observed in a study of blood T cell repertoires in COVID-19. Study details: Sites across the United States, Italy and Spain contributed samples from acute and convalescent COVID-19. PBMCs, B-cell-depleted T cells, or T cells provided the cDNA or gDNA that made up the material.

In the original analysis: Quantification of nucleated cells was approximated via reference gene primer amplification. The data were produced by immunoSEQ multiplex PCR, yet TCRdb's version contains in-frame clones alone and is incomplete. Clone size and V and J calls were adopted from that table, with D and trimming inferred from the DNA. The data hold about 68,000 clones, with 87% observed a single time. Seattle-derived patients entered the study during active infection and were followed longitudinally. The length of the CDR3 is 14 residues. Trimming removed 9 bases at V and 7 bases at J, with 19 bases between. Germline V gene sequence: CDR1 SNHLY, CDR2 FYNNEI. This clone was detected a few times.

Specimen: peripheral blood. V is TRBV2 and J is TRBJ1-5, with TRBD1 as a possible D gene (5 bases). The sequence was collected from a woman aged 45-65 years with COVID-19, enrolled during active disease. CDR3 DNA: TGTGCCAGTACCGAAGTTCAGGGCCGGCAGCCCCAGCATTTT. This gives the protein CASTEVQGRQPQHF.